The 13 T cell receptor beta chains listed next were all sequenced from one sample in a study of CD8 T cells in Susac syndrome. The RNA input was roughly 0.45 to 1 ug, and it was reverse transcribed with random hexamers. One entry per CDR3 protein results from TCRdb running MiXCR on the immunoSEQ multiplex PCR reads. This sample has approximately 150,000 distinct CDR3 sequences; roughly 94% occur once, and the top ten carry 0.065% to 0.085%. Material for sequencing was CD4+ T cells from PBMCs. The receptors originated from a human donor in good health.

The chain carries TRBV4-1 and TRBJ2-7; 7 bases align to TRBD1. There are 15 residues in the CDR3. Germline assignment: CDR1 MGHRA and CDR2 YSYEKL. With 3 bases clipped from V and 1 base from J, the junction kept 6 bases outside the gene matches. The DNA of the CDR3 is TGCGCCAGCAGCCAGCCGACAGGGATATCCTACGAGCAGTACTTC. Its protein product is CASSQPTGISYEQYF.

This chain connects TRBV5-1 to TRBJ2-2; no definite D call. This CDR3 contains 15 residues. V lost 1 base and J lost 2, with 9 bases in between. Looked up from germline, CDR1 is SGHRS and CDR2 is YFSETQ. The chain's CDR3 is CASSLSHLNTGELFF. CDR3 DNA: TGCGCCAGCAGCTTGTCACACCTTAACACCGGGGAGCTGTTTTTT.

The V and J genes are TRBV7-9 and TRBJ2-1, with a tentative D call TRBD1 (6 bases). The CDR3 runs to 15 residues. The V gene's germline CDR1 is SEHNR and CDR2 FQNEAQ (reference sequence). With 6 bases removed from V and 4 bases from J, the gap between germline ends came to 16 bases. CDR3 DNA sequence: TGTGCCAGCAGACCAGGTGGACAGCCATACAATGAGCAGTTCTTC. Encoded protein: CASRPGGQPYNEQFF.

This chain uses TRBV7-2 with TRBJ2-7, with TRBD2 matching 9 bases. Trimming cost V 5 bases and J 6 bases; bases outside gene matches: 8. Germline loops: CDR1 SGHTA, CDR2 FQGNSA. The CDR3 sequence is 14 residues long. CDR3 sequence reads: CASSASGIRGEQYF. Here the CDR3 DNA reads TGTGCCAGCAGCGCTAGCGGGATAAGGGGCGAGCAGTACTTC.

The rearrangement links TRBV29-1 to TRBJ2-7; D might be TRBD1 (6 bases). CDR1 and CDR2 from the germline V gene are SQVTM and ANQGSEA. Trimming stripped 6 bases from V and 3 bases from J, with 18 bases between. The CDR3 spans 14 residues. CDR3 nucleotide sequence: TGCAGCGTGATAACCGGGACATCCGACTACGAGCAGTACTTC. Translation: CSVITGTSDYEQYF.

This chain connects TRBV6-6 to TRBJ1-3; D is ambiguous. Germline-derived CDR1 and CDR2 are MNHNY and SVGAGI (reference sequence). CDR3 length: 13 amino acids. Trimming cost V 6 bases and J 4 bases, with 10 bases left between them. In DNA, the CDR3 is TGTGCCAGCAGCCTGACAAAGGGAAACACCATATATTTT. It codes for CASSLTKGNTIYF.

J is TRBJ2-1 and V is TRBV5-1; D perhaps matches TRBD2 (6 bases). This CDR3 has 15 residues. Between the trimmed V and J ends, which lost 5 bases and 3 bases, there was a span of 15 bases. CDR1 and CDR2 from the germline V gene are SGHRS and YFSETQ. The CDR3 sequence is CASRDGLASYNEQFF. The CDR3 DNA reads as TGCGCCAGCAGGGATGGCCTAGCGAGCTACAATGAGCAGTTCTTC.

The rearrangement links TRBV6-4 to TRBJ1-5; D remains ambiguous. V shed 4 bases and J shed 1 base, with 5 bases lying between them. From germline, CDR1 is MRHNA and CDR2 SNTAGT. The length of the CDR3 is 13 residues. The DNA of the CDR3 is TGTGCCAGCAGTGCAGAGAGCAATCAGCCCCAGCATTTT. Translating gives CASSAESNQPQHF.

The CDR3 loop reads CSARPGDSNQPQHF. DNA for the CDR3: TGCAGTGCTAGGCCGGGGGATAGCAATCAGCCCCAGCATTTT. The chain couples TRBV20-1 to TRBJ1-5; D is perhaps TRBD1 (5 bases). The CDR3 consists of 14 residues. The V gene's germline CDR1 is DFQATT and CDR2 SNEGSKA (reference sequence). V lost 3 bases and J lost 0, with 9 bases in between.

The chain combines TRBV5-1 with TRBJ2-1; TRBD1 agrees at 8 bases. Germline assignment: CDR1 SGHRS and CDR2 YFSETQ. CDR3 length: 17 amino acids. The V and J ends lost 4 bases and 5 bases, in that order; junction bases with no gene match: 14. The CDR3 DNA is TGCGCCAGCAGCCCGGACAGGGCCACAAAAGGTAACAATGAGCAGTTCTTC. This translates into CASSPDRATKGNNEQFF.

This chain joins TRBV30 and TRBJ2-3, with TRBD2 matching over 10 bases. Germline-derived CDR1 and CDR2 are GTSNPN and SVGIG (reference sequence). This CDR3 is built from 14 residues. The V and J ends lost 2 bases and 5 bases, in that order; junction bases with no gene match: 4. CDR3 region: CAWSYLAGVDTQYF. The CDR3 nucleotides read TGTGCCTGGAGTTACCTAGCGGGGGTAGATACGCAGTATTTT.

CDR3 sequence: CASSLVQNTGELFF. The CDR3 DNA is TGCGCCAGCAGCTTGGTACAGAACACCGGGGAGCTGTTTTTT. The chain combines TRBV5-1 with TRBJ2-2; D unresolved. The CDR3 runs to 14 residues. The V end was cut by 0 bases, the J end by 1 base, with 4 bases between. The germline gives CDR1 SGHRS, CDR2 YFSETQ.

The chain uses TRBV6-5 and TRBJ2-6; tentatively, D is TRBD1 (6 bases). Germline CDR1 reads MNHEY; CDR2 reads SVGAGI. The CDR3 runs 18 residues. V lost 2 bases to trimming and J lost 0 bases, with 14 bases between them. For the CDR3, the DNA is TGTGCCAGCAGTTACGGGGGCGGCAGCTCCTCTGGGGCCAACGTCCTGACTTTC. This codes for CASSYGGGSSSGANVLTF.